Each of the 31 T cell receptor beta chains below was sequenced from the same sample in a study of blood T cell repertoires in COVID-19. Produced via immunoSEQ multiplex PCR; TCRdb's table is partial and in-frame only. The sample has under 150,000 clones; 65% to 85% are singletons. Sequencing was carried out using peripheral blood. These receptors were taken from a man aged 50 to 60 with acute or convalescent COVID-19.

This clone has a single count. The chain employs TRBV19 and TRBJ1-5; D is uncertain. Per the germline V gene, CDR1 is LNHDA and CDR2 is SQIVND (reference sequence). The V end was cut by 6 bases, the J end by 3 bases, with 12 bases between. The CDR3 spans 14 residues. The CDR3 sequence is CASRGDSYNQPQHF. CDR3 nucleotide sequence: TGTGCCAGTAGAGGAGACTCCTACAATCAGCCCCAGCATTTT.

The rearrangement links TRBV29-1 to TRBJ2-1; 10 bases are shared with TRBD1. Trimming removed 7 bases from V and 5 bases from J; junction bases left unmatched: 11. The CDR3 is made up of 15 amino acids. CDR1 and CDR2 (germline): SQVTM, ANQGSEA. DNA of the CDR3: TGCAGCGCTCACGCCGGGACAGGGGCCAACAATGAGCAGTTCTTC. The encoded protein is CSAHAGTGANNEQFF.

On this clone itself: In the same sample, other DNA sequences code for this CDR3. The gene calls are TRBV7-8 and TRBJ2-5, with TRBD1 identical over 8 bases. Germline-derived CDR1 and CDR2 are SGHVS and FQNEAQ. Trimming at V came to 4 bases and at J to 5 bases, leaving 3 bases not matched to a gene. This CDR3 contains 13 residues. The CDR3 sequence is CASSSRTGETQYF. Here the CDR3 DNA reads TGTGCCAGCAGCTCCCGGACAGGGGAGACCCAGTACTTC.

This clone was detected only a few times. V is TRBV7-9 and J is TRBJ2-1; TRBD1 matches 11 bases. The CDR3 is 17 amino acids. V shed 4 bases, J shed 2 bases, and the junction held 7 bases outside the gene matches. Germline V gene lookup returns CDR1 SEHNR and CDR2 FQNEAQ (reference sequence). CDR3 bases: TGTGCCAGCAGCTCGACGGGGGACAGGGGGACCTACAATGAGCAGTTCTTC. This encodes CASSSTGDRGTYNEQFF. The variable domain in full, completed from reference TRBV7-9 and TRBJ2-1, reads DTGVSQNPRHKITKRGQNVTFRCDPISEHNRLYWYRQTLGQGPEFLTYFQNEAQLEKSRLLSDRFSAERPKGSFSTLEIQRTEQGDSAMYLCASSSTGDRGTYNEQFFGPGTRLTVL.

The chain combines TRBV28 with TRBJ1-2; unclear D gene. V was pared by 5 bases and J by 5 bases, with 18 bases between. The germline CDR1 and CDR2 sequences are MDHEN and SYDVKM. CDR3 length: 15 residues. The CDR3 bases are TGTGCCAGCAGTCCATCCTACGGCGGCCCATATGGCTACACCTTC. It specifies CASSPSYGGPYGYTF.

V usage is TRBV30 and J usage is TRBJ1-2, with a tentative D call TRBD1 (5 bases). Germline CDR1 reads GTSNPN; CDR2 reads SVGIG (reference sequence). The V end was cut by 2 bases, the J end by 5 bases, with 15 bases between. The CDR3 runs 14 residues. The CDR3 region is CAWSPPGGGYGYTF. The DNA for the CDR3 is TGTGCCTGGAGTCCCCCCGGCGGGGGGTATGGCTACACCTTC.

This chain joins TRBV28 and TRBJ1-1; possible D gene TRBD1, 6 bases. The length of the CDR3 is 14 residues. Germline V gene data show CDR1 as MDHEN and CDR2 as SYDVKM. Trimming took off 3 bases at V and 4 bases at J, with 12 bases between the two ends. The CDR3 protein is CASSFRTGLTEAFF. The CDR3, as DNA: TGTGCCAGCAGTTTCAGAACAGGGCTCACTGAAGCTTTCTTT.

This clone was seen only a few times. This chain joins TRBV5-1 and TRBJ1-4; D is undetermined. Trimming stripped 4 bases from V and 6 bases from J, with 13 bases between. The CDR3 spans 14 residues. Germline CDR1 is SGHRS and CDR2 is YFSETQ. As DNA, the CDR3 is TGCGCCAGCAGCCCCCGGACGCGGGATGAAAAACTGTTTTTT. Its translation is CASSPRTRDEKLFF.

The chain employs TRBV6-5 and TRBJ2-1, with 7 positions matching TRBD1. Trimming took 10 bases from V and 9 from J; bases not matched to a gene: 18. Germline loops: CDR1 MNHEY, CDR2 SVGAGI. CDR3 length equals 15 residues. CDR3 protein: CATSGRQYPGGEQFF. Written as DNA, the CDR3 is TGTGCCACTTCAGGCCGACAGTACCCAGGGGGTGAGCAGTTCTTC.

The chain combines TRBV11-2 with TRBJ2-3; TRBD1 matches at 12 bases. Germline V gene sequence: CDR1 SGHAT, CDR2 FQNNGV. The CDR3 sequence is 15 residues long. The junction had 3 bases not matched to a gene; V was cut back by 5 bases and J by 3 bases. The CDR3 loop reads CASSLGQGATDTQYF. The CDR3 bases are TGTGCCAGCAGCCTGGGACAGGGGGCAACAGATACGCAGTATTTT.

CDR3 sequence reads: CASSQDTSGQPQHF. The CDR3 DNA reads TGCGCCAGCAGCCAAGATACCTCCGGTCAGCCCCAGCATTTT. The chain joins TRBV4-1 to TRBJ1-5; no reliable D call. V was clipped by 0 bases and J by 6 bases, with 9 bases between them. This CDR3 has 14 residues. Germline CDR1 is MGHRA and CDR2 is YSYEKL.

CDR3 amino acids: CASSTGQEVNGYTF. The DNA of the CDR3 is TGCGCCAGCAGCACAGGACAGGAGGTCAATGGCTACACCTTC. The chain links TRBV5-1 to TRBJ1-2; TRBD1 matches 7 bases. Per germline, CDR1 SGHRS and CDR2 YFSETQ. Germline trimming cut 4 bases from V and 6 bases from J; bases unmatched to any gene: 9. The length of the CDR3 is 14 residues.

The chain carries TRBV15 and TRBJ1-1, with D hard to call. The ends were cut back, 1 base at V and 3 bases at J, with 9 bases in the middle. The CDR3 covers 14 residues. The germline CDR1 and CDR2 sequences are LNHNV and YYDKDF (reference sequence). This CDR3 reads CATSRGLYDTEAFF. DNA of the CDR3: TGTGCCACCAGCAGAGGACTGTACGACACTGAAGCTTTCTTT.

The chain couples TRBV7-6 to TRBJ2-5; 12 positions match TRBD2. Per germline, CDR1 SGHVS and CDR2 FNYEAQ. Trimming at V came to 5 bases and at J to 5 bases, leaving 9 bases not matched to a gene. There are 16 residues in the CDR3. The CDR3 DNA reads TGTGCCAGCAGCCCCCTAGCGGGGGGGAACGGCGAGACCCAGTACTTC. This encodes CASSPLAGGNGETQYF.

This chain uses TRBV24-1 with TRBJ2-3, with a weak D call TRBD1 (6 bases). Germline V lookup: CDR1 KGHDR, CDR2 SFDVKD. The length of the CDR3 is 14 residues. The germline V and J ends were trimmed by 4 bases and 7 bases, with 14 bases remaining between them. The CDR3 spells CATSDPIGGNTQYF. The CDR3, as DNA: TGTGCCACCAGTGACCCCATAGGGGGAAATACGCAGTATTTT.

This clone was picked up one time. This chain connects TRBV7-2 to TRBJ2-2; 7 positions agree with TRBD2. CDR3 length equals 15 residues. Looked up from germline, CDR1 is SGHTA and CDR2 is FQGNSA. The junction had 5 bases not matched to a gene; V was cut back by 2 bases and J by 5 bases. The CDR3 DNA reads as TGTGCCAGCAGCTTACAGCGGGGTGTAACCGGGGAGCTGTTTTTT. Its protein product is CASSLQRGVTGELFF.

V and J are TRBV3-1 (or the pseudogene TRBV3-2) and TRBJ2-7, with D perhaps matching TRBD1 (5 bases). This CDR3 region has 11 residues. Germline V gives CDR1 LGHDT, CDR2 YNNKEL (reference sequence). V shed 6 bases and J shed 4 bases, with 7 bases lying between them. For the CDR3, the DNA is TGTGCCAGCAGTCAGGGATACGAGCAGTACTTC. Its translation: CASSQGYEQYF.

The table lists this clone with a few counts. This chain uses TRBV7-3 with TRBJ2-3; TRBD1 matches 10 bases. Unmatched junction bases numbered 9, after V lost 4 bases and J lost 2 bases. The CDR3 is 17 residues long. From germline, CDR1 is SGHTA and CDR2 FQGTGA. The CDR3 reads CASSYSLGTGDTDTQYF. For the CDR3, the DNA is TGTGCCAGCAGCTATAGTCTCGGGACAGGGGACACAGATACGCAGTATTTT.

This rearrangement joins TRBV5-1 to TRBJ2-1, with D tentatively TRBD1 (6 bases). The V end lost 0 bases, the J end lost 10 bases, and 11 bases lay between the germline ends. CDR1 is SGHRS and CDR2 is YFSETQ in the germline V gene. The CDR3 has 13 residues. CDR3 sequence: CASSLARGDEQFF. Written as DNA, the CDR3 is TGCGCCAGCAGCTTGGCCAGGGGCGACGAGCAGTTCTTC.

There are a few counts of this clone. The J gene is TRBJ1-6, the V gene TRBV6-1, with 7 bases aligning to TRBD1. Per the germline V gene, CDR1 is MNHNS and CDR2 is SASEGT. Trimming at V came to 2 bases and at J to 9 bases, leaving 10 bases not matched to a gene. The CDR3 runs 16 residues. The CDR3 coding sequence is TGTGCCAGCAGTGAACTTTTAGGGGGCATCTTTTCACCCCTCCACTTT. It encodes CASSELLGGIFSPLHF.

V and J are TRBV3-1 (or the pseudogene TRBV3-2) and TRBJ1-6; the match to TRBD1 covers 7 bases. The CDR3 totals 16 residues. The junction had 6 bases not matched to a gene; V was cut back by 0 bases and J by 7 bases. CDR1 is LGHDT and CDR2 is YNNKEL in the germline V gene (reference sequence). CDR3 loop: CASSQETGARNSPLHF. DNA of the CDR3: TGTGCCAGCAGCCAAGAAACAGGGGCGCGGAATTCACCCCTCCACTTT.

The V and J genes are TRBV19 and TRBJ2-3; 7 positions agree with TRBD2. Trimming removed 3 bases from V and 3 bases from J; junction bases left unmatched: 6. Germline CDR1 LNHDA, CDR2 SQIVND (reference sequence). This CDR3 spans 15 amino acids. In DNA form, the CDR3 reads TGTGCCAGTAGTATCGTGGCGGGGGAAACAGATACGCAGTATTTT. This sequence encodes CASSIVAGETDTQYF.

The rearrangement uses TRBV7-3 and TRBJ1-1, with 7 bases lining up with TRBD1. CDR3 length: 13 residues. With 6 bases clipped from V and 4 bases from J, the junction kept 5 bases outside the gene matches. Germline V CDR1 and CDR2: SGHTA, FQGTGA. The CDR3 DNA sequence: TGTGCCAGCAGTCCAGGGGGAGGCACTGAAGCTTTCTTT. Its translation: CASSPGGGTEAFF.

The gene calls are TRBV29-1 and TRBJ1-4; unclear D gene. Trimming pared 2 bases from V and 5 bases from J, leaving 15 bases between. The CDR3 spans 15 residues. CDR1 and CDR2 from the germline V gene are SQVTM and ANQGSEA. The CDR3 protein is CSVEIRLLRNEKLFF. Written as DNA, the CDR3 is TGCAGCGTTGAAATCCGTCTGCTGAGGAATGAAAAACTGTTTTTT.

In DNA form, the CDR3 reads TGTGCCAGCAGCCTCGGGGGGGATCAGCCCCAGCATTTT. Protein product: CASSLGGDQPQHF. This chain links TRBV14 with TRBJ1-5, with D perhaps matching TRBD1 (5 bases). Per the germline V gene, CDR1 is SGHDN and CDR2 is FVKESK. This CDR3 contains 13 residues. V lost 4 bases, J lost 5 bases, and 9 bases lay in between.

CDR3 sequence: CASSLGLASEQYF. CDR3 DNA: TGCGCCAGCAGCTTGGGACTAGCGAGCGAGCAGTACTTC. This chain uses TRBV5-1 with TRBJ2-7, with 8 bases identical to TRBD2. Germline values: CDR1 SGHRS, CDR2 YFSETQ. V dropped 0 bases and J dropped 6; count of bases not matched to a gene: 2. This CDR3 contains 13 residues.

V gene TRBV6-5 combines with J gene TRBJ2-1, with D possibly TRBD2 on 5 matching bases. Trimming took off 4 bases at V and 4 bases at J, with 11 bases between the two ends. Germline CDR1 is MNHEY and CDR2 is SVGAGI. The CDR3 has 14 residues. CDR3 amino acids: CASSSGIEYNEQFF. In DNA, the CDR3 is TGTGCCAGCAGTTCCGGGATAGAGTACAATGAGCAGTTCTTC.

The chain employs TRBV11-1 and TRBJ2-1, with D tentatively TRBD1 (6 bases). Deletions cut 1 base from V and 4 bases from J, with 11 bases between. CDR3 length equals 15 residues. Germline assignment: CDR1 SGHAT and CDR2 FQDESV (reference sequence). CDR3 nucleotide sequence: TGTGCCAGCAGCTTAGGAGGGGGTAATTACAATGAGCAGTTCTTC. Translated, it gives CASSLGGGNYNEQFF.

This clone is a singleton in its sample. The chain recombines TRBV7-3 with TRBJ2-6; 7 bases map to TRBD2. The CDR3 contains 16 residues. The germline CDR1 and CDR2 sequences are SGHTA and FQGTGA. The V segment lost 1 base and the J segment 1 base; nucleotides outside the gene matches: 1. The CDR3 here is CASSLSGGSGANVLTF. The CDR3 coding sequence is TGTGCCAGCAGCTTAAGCGGGGGTTCTGGGGCCAACGTCCTGACTTTC.

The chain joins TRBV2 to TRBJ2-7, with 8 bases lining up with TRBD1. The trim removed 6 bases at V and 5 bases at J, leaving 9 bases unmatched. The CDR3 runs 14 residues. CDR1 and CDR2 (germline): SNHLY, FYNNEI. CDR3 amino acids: CASRARTGYDEQYV. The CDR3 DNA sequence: TGTGCCAGCAGGGCACGGACAGGGTACGACGAGCAGTACGTC.

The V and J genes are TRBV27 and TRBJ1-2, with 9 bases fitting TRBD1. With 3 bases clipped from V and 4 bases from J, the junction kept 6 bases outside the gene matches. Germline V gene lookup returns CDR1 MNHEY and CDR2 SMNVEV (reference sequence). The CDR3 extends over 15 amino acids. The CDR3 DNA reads TGTGCCAGCAGTTTTTCTTCGACAGGGGGCTATGGCTACACCTTC. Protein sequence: CASSFSSTGGYGYTF.